This is a list of T cell receptor beta chains from one sample in a study of Tregs in tolerant kidney transplant recipients. TCRdb's copy holds only in-frame clones and misses some; the assay was immunoSEQ multiplex PCR. The table shows some 15,000 clones, with around half occurring only once. Their recognized antigens are unknown. This specimen was CD4+ T cells from blood cultured with allogeneic cells, taken before the transplant. All receptors derive from a human patient who received a combined kidney and bone marrow transplant. Both conserved end residues are part of each CDR3. D genes are given only for firm matches. The size of a clone is reported for some rows only, either as once, few or many, or as a class for expanded clones.

j_gene: TRBJ2-2
v_gene: TRBV11-2
d_gene: TRBD2
abundance: few
len: 17
CDR3nt: TGTGCCAGCAGACTACAGAGCGGGGGGGCGAGCACCGGGGAGCTGTTTTTT
CDR3aa: CASRLQSGGASTGELFF

j_gene: TRBJ2-3
v_gene: TRBV15
d_gene: .
abundance: .
len: 17
CDR3nt: TGTGCCACCAGCAGAGATTGGGGGCCTGACGCCACAGATACGCAGTATTTT
CDR3aa: CATSRDWGPDATDTQYF

j_gene: TRBJ2-1
v_gene: TRBV11-3
d_gene: TRBD2
abundance: .
len: 17
CDR3nt: TGTGCCAGCAGCCCGGGACTAGCGGGAGGGAATCACAATGAGCAGTTCTTC
CDR3aa: CASSPGLAGGNHNEQFF

j_gene: TRBJ2-7
v_gene: TRBV7-2
d_gene: .
abundance: few
len: 14
CDR3nt: TGTGCCAGCAGCTTACACGGGGGGCCCTACGAGCAGTACTTC
CDR3aa: CASSLHGGPYEQYF

j_gene: TRBJ2-5
v_gene: TRBV18
d_gene: .
abundance: .
len: 14
CDR3nt: TGTGCCAGCTCACCACTAGCGCGTGGAGAGACCCAGTACTTC
CDR3aa: CASSPLARGETQYF

j_gene: TRBJ2-5
v_gene: TRBV5-1
d_gene: TRBD2
abundance: few
len: 16
CDR3nt: TGCGCCAGCAGCTTCGGGCGGGGGGGCTTCGGGGAGACCCAGTACTTC
CDR3aa: CASSFGRGGFGETQYF

j_gene: TRBJ1-1
v_gene: TRBV7-2
d_gene: .
abundance: few
len: 14
CDR3nt: TGTGCCAGCAGCTTAGATGGGCGACACACTGAAGCTTTCTTT
CDR3aa: CASSLDGRHTEAFF

j_gene: TRBJ2-1
v_gene: TRBV15
d_gene: TRBD2
abundance: few
len: 17
CDR3nt: TGTGCCACCAGCAGAGGTGGGGCGGGAGGGCTTCGCAATGAGCAGTTCTTC
CDR3aa: CATSRGGAGGLRNEQFF

j_gene: TRBJ2-5
v_gene: TRBV20-1
d_gene: .
abundance: .
len: 11
CDR3nt: TGCAGTGCTAGTGGGTCGGGGACCCAGTACTTC
CDR3aa: CSASGSGTQYF

j_gene: TRBJ1-1
v_gene: TRBV7-9
d_gene: TRBD1
abundance: .
len: 17
CDR3nt: TGTGCCAGCAGCCCCCCGACAGGGGCGATCGGGTACACTGAAGCTTTCTTT
CDR3aa: CASSPPTGAIGYTEAFF

j_gene: TRBJ2-7
v_gene: TRBV4-1
d_gene: .
abundance: .
len: 15
CDR3nt: TGCGCCAGCAGCCCGCAGACAGGCACCTTCTACGAGCAGTACTTC
CDR3aa: CASSPQTGTFYEQYF

j_gene: TRBJ1-4
v_gene: TRBV4-1
d_gene: .
abundance: .
len: 18
CDR3nt: TGCGCCAGCAGCCAAGGGCAGCAGGGGAGGGGAATTAATGAAAAACTGTTTTTT
CDR3aa: CASSQGQQGRGINEKLFF

j_gene: TRBJ2-7
v_gene: TRBV5-6
d_gene: TRBD2
abundance: medium-sized
len: 18
CDR3nt: TGTGCCAGCACTCGGCGGGGGTTGGGTCCAACGGGGCTATACGAGCAGTACTTC
CDR3aa: CASTRRGLGPTGLYEQYF

j_gene: TRBJ1-2
v_gene: TRBV19
d_gene: .
abundance: .
len: 13
CDR3nt: TGTGCCAGTAGTACCTGGACAGACTATGGCTACACCTTC
CDR3aa: CASSTWTDYGYTF

j_gene: TRBJ2-1
v_gene: TRBV18
d_gene: .
abundance: .
len: 15
CDR3nt: TGTGCCAGCTCACCACCGAAGGGGTGGTACAATGAGCAGTTCTTC
CDR3aa: CASSPPKGWYNEQFF

j_gene: TRBJ1-1
v_gene: TRBV11-2
d_gene: TRBD1
abundance: .
len: 18
CDR3nt: TGTGCCAGCAGCCCCCGAAATGACAGGGGGCCAGGGGACACTGAAGCTTTCTTT
CDR3aa: CASSPRNDRGPGDTEAFF

j_gene: TRBJ2-7
v_gene: TRBV6-6
d_gene: .
abundance: .
len: 12
CDR3nt: TGTGCCAGCCGTACAACTAGGAACGAGCAGTACTTC
CDR3aa: CASRTTRNEQYF

j_gene: TRBJ2-4
v_gene: TRBV2
d_gene: TRBD1
abundance: .
len: 12
CDR3nt: TGTGCCAGCGGTACAGGGGGAGCCATTCAGTACTTC
CDR3aa: CASGTGGAIQYF

j_gene: TRBJ2-2
v_gene: TRBV7-3
d_gene: TRBD2
abundance: once
len: 18
CDR3nt: TGTGCCAGCAGCTTAAATGCCCGTCCGGCGGGAGACGACGGGGAGCTGTTTTTT
CDR3aa: CASSLNARPAGDDGELFF

j_gene: TRBJ2-4
v_gene: TRBV18
d_gene: .
abundance: .
len: 15
CDR3nt: TGTGCCAGCTCACCCGAACGGTTAGCCAAAAACATTCAGTACTTC
CDR3aa: CASSPERLAKNIQYF

j_gene: TRBJ1-1
v_gene: TRBV7-2
d_gene: .
abundance: few
len: 13
CDR3nt: TGTGCCAGCAGGTTTACAATGAACACTGAAGCTTTCTTT
CDR3aa: CASRFTMNTEAFF